This T cell receptor beta chain was observed in a study of blood T cell repertoires in COVID-19. Study in general: Nucleic acid was either cDNA or gDNA, and it came from T cells, B-cell-depleted T cells, or PBMCs.

In the study's own analysis: Using reference gene primer amplification, nucleated cell counts were estimated. Repertoires were generated with immunoSEQ multiplex PCR, while TCRdb's copy carries only in-frame clones and drops some. V, J and clone size are those of that table, while D and trimming were read from the DNA. Of under 250,000 clones listed, 86% are singletons. V gave up 4 bases and J gave up 8 bases; unmatched junction bases: 11. The V gene's germline CDR1 is LNHDA and CDR2 SQIVND (reference sequence). This CDR3 is 17 amino acids long. Sequences were obtained from peripheral blood. V is TRBV19 and J is TRBJ2-1; 13 bases align to TRBD2. This TCR derives from a man aged 55-75 years with acute or convalescent COVID-19. The CDR3 sequence is CASSTPPTSGRADEQFF. The CDR3 nucleotides are TGTGCCAGTAGTACCCCCCCCACTAGCGGGAGGGCGGATGAGCAGTTCTTC. Together with reference TRBV19 and TRBJ2-1, the CDR3 gives the full variable domain: DGGITQSPKYLFRKEGQNVTLSCEQNLNHDAMYWYRQDPGQGLRLIYYSQIVNDFQKGDIAEGYSVSREKKESFPLTVTSAQKNPTAFYLCASSTPPTSGRADEQFFGPGTRLTVL.